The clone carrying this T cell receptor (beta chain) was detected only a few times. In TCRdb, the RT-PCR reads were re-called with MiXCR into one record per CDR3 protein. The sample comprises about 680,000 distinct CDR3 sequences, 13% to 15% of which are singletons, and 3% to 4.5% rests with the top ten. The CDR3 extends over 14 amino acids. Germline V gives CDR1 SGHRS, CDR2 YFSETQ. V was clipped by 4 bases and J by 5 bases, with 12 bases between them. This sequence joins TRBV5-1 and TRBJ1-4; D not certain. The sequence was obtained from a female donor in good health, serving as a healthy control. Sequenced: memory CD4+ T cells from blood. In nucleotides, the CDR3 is TGCGCCAGCAGCCTCCAACGGGAGAATGAAAAACTGTTTTTT. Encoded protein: CASSLQRENEKLFF.